This passage covers 27 T cell receptor beta chains from one sample sequenced in a study of shared clonotypes between healthy human individuals. Sequencing used immunoSEQ multiplex PCR; TCRdb keeps in-frame clones, though not all of them. The data hold approximately 2,000,000 clones, with 80% to 95% observed a single time. The sequenced material came from naive CD4+ T cells from PBMCs. The subset was: CD45RA+ positively selected. The receptors stem from a young man in good health. Some clones in this sample may be carry-over from other donors' samples.

The sample holds one count of this clone. This chain connects TRBV7-3 to TRBJ2-1, with 8 bases fitting TRBD2. Germline V gene data show CDR1 as SGHTA and CDR2 as FQGTGA. The length of the CDR3 is 16 residues. J gave up 6 bases and V 2 bases, and 9 bases lay outside the gene matches. Here the CDR3 reads CASSLLATSGGNEQFF. The DNA for the CDR3 is TGTGCCAGCAGCTTACTAGCGACCAGCGGGGGCAATGAGCAGTTCTTC.

The rearrangement links TRBV20-1 to TRBJ2-7; TRBD2 might be the D (5 bases). The germline V and J ends were trimmed by 6 bases and 6 bases, with 12 bases remaining between them. Germline loops: CDR1 DFQATT, CDR2 SNEGSKA (reference sequence). The CDR3 is 11 amino acids. The chain's CDR3 is CSALLGSEQYF. CDR3 nucleotide sequence: TGCAGTGCGCTACTAGGATCCGAGCAGTACTTC.

This clone was seen only once. The chain has TRBV9 and TRBJ2-1; D uncertain. V shed 0 bases and J shed 2 bases, with 9 bases lying between them. Germline V gene lookup returns CDR1 SGDLS and CDR2 YYNGEE. CDR3 length: 15 amino acids. Here the CDR3 reads CASSVEADPYNEQFF. The CDR3 bases are TGTGCCAGCAGCGTAGAGGCGGACCCCTACAATGAGCAGTTCTTC.

The genes are TRBV5-1 and TRBJ2-7; 11 nucleotides line up with TRBD1. The V gene's germline CDR1 is SGHRS and CDR2 YFSETQ. J was trimmed by 0 bases and V by 4 bases; bases with no gene match: 6. This CDR3 contains 16 residues. The CDR3 coding sequence is TGCGCCAGCAGCCAGACCGGGACAGGGGGCTCCTACGAGCAGTACTTC. Translated, it gives CASSQTGTGGSYEQYF.

The chain joins TRBV27 to TRBJ2-6; 7 bases are shared with TRBD1. The V and J ends lost 0 bases and 4 bases, in that order; junction bases with no gene match: 9. The CDR3 is made up of 18 amino acids. Germline V gene lookup returns CDR1 MNHEY and CDR2 SMNVEV (reference sequence). In DNA form, the CDR3 reads TGTGCCAGCAGTTTATCGATAAGGGGGCGCAGAGGGGCCAACGTCCTGACTTTC. Protein: CASSLSIRGRRGANVLTF.

On this clone: Other DNA sequences from this sample encode an identical CDR3 as well. The V gene is TRBV19, the J gene TRBJ2-1; 7 bases align to TRBD1. This CDR3 contains 14 residues. After removal of 3 bases from V and 3 bases from J, the junction contained 2 bases not matched to a gene. CDR1 and CDR2 from the germline V gene are LNHDA and SQIVND (reference sequence). CDR3 DNA: TGTGCCAGTAGTATGGGGACAGTCTACAATGAGCAGTTCTTC. Protein sequence: CASSMGTVYNEQFF.

DNA for the CDR3: TGTGCCAGCAGCAAGGAGGGTTTACGTGAAGCTTTCTTT. Translation: CASSKEGLREAFF. This chain uses TRBV21-1 with TRBJ1-1. TRBV21-1 is given as a pseudogene. CDR3 size: 13 residues.

J is TRBJ1-5 and V is TRBV7-9; D is perhaps TRBD1 (6 bases). Germline V gene sequence: CDR1 SEHNR, CDR2 FQNEAQ (reference sequence). The V end lost 1 base, the J end lost 4 bases, and 11 bases lay between the germline ends. The CDR3 consists of 15 residues. Written as DNA, the CDR3 is TGTGCCAGCAGCTTAGGACGCAGGGGTAATCAGCCCCAGCATTTT. Amino acid sequence: CASSLGRRGNQPQHF.

The rearrangement joins TRBV18 to TRBJ2-3; 11 bases are shared with TRBD2. Germline-derived CDR1 and CDR2 are KGHSH and LQKENI. The CDR3 contains 16 residues. V was clipped by 2 bases and J by 2 bases; unmatched bases: 3. CDR3 nucleotide sequence: TGTGCCAGCTCACCAACTAGCGGGAGTGTCACAGATACGCAGTATTTT. Amino acids: CASSPTSGSVTDTQYF.

V gene TRBV9 combines with J gene TRBJ2-1; TRBD1 aligns across 8 bases. Germline CDR1 and CDR2: SGDLS and YYNGEE. This CDR3 region has 16 residues. Trimming removed 3 bases from V and 2 bases from J; junction bases left unmatched: 7. CDR3 protein: CASSALTGAAYNEQFF. The CDR3 region has the DNA TGTGCCAGCAGCGCCCTGACAGGGGCGGCCTACAATGAGCAGTTCTTC.

The chain links TRBV2 to TRBJ1-4; TRBD1 agrees at 7 bases. The CDR3 has 13 residues. Trimming cost V 6 bases and J 8 bases; bases outside gene matches: 6. From germline, CDR1 is SNHLY and CDR2 FYNNEI. CDR3 protein: CASRRQGSEKLFF. The CDR3 DNA reads as TGTGCCAGCAGAAGACAGGGTAGCGAAAAACTGTTTTTT.

The sample holds one count of this clone. The rearrangement uses TRBV5-8 and TRBJ2-1, with 11 positions matching TRBD1. The CDR3 totals 13 residues. Germline CDR1 is SGHTS and CDR2 is YDEGEE. V was clipped by 4 bases and J by 13 bases; unmatched bases: 7. This CDR3 reads CASSRDRGEFQFF. Here the CDR3 DNA reads TGTGCCAGCAGCCGGGACAGGGGGGAGTTCCAGTTCTTC. The entire variable domain, with the rest obtained from reference TRBV5-8 and TRBJ2-1, is as follows: EAGVTQSPTHLIKTRGQQATLRCSPISGHTSVYWYQQALGLGLQFLLWYDEGEERNRGNFPPRFSGRQFPNYSSELNVNALELEDSALYLCASSRDRGEFQFFGPGTRLTVL.

V and J are TRBV12-5 and TRBJ2-3; 8 nucleotides line up with TRBD2. Unmatched junction bases numbered 1, after V lost 5 bases and J lost 0 bases. Germline V gene data show CDR1 as LGHNT and CDR2 as FRNRAP. The CDR3 runs to 14 residues. Here the CDR3 DNA reads TGTGCTAGTGGTGTAGCGGGAAGCACAGATACGCAGTATTTT. Residues: CASGVAGSTDTQYF.

The chain recombines TRBV7-8 with TRBJ2-5; D is possibly TRBD2 (6 bases). CDR3 length: 15 residues. CDR1 SGHVS and CDR2 FQNEAQ come from the germline V gene. Trimming stripped 4 bases from V and 3 bases from J, with 15 bases between. CDR3 sequence: CASSYSRDWKETQYF. The CDR3 bases are TGTGCCAGCAGCTACTCTCGGGACTGGAAAGAGACCCAGTACTTC.

The V and J genes are TRBV7-8 and TRBJ2-7; D is possibly TRBD2 (5 bases). Per germline, CDR1 SGHVS and CDR2 FQNEAQ. This CDR3 spans 17 amino acids. Between the trimmed V and J ends, which lost 5 bases and 0 bases, there was a span of 20 bases. The chain's CDR3 is CASSVMGWERNSYEQYF. The CDR3 region has the DNA TGTGCCAGCAGCGTAATGGGGTGGGAGCGGAACTCCTACGAGCAGTACTTC.

V gene TRBV7-2 combines with J gene TRBJ1-2; 8 bases are shared with TRBD1. The J segment lost 4 bases and the V segment lost 5 bases, leaving 3 bases of the junction unmatched. From germline, CDR1 is SGHTA and CDR2 FQGNSA. The CDR3 is 13 amino acids. The CDR3 is CASSQGQVYGYTF. The CDR3 DNA reads as TGTGCCAGCAGCCAGGGACAGGTCTATGGCTACACCTTC.

The chain has TRBV4-2 and TRBJ2-3; 14 bases line up with TRBD2. The CDR3 has 20 residues. The germline V gene encodes CDR1 LGHNA and CDR2 YNFKEQ. The junction had 11 bases not matched to a gene; V was cut back by 1 base and J by 2 bases. The CDR3 spells CASSQAGGLAGDSYTDTQYF. The CDR3 DNA reads as TGTGCCAGCAGCCAAGCAGGGGGACTAGCGGGAGACTCCTACACAGATACGCAGTATTTT.

About this clone itself: The sample contains more than one DNA sequence encoding this CDR3. V is TRBV5-1 and J is TRBJ2-7; D gene unclear. CDR3 length: 15 residues. CDR1 and CDR2 (germline): SGHRS, YFSETQ. The ends were cut back, 1 base at V and 0 bases at J, with 11 bases in the middle. The CDR3 DNA is TGCGCCAGCAGCTTGAACGGTCAGAGCTCCTACGAGCAGTACTTC. Its protein is CASSLNGQSSYEQYF.

This clone was observed once. The V and J genes are TRBV7-3 and TRBJ2-2, with 8 bases that match TRBD1. CDR1 is SGHTA and CDR2 is FQGTGA in the germline V gene. V dropped 5 bases and J dropped 0; count of bases not matched to a gene: 2. The length of the CDR3 is 15 residues. CDR3 DNA: TGTGCCAGCAGCAAGACAGGGGCGAACACCGGGGAGCTGTTTTTT. Protein sequence: CASSKTGANTGELFF.

The chain couples TRBV18 to TRBJ2-4, with D perhaps TRBD1 or TRBD2 (6 bases each). This CDR3 spans 16 amino acids. V was trimmed by 5 bases and J by 7 bases, leaving 21 bases between them. From germline, CDR1 is KGHSH and CDR2 LQKENI. CDR3 protein: CASSGETQGRGNIQYF. CDR3 DNA sequence: TGTGCCAGCTCAGGAGAGACACAGGGTCGGGGGAACATTCAGTACTTC.

The V and J genes are TRBV5-1 and TRBJ2-1; D is uncertain. Germline CDR1 and CDR2: SGHRS and YFSETQ. V lost 3 bases, J lost 0 bases, and 28 bases lay in between. The CDR3 is 21 residues long. The CDR3: CASSYRHLDKTRRSSYNEQFF. CDR3 DNA sequence: TGCGCCAGCAGCTACCGCCACCTAGACAAGACACGACGTAGCTCCTACAATGAGCAGTTCTTC.

This chain connects TRBV7-9 to TRBJ2-1; 12 bases fit TRBD2. V shed 5 bases, J shed 4 bases, and the junction held 6 bases outside the gene matches. Germline lookup yields CDR1 SEHNR and CDR2 FQNEAQ (reference sequence). The CDR3 is made up of 16 amino acids. For the CDR3, the DNA is TGTGCCAGCAGCCGGGGACTAGCGGGTATTTACAATGAGCAGTTCTTC. Encoded protein: CASSRGLAGIYNEQFF.

Concerning this clone itself: The same CDR3 arises from other DNA sequences in this sample as well. J is TRBJ2-7 and V is TRBV5-4; 8 nucleotides line up with TRBD2. The germline V gene has CDR1 SGHNT and CDR2 YYREEE (reference sequence). This CDR3 comprises 15 residues. The junction had 4 bases not matched to a gene; V was cut back by 0 bases and J by 2 bases. The CDR3 is CASSLVAGGPYEQYF. CDR3 bases: TGTGCCAGCAGCTTGGTGGCGGGAGGACCCTACGAGCAGTACTTC.

Here the CDR3 DNA reads TGTGCCAGTAGTATTGGAGGAGGCGAGGTCTCTGGAAACACCATATATTTT. As protein: CASSIGGGEVSGNTIYF. The V call is TRBV19, the J call TRBJ1-3; D unclear. The germline V and J ends were trimmed by 3 bases and 0 bases, with 15 bases remaining between them. The CDR3 spans 17 residues. CDR1 LNHDA and CDR2 SQIVND come from the germline V gene (reference sequence).

This chain uses TRBV7-8 with TRBJ2-1, with TRBD2 identical over 11 bases. The trim removed 5 bases at V and 0 bases at J, leaving 12 bases unmatched. From germline, CDR1 is SGHVS and CDR2 FQNEAQ. This CDR3 is built from 19 residues. CDR3 DNA: TGTGCCAGCAGCCCGGACCCCCCTAGCGGGAGGAGCTCCTACAATGAGCAGTTCTTC. Its translation is CASSPDPPSGRSSYNEQFF.

With respect to this clone: Other DNA sequences within the sample encode an identical CDR3. The chain carries TRBV19 and TRBJ2-2, with D perhaps TRBD2 (7 bases). The CDR3 contains 14 residues. The V gene's germline CDR1 is LNHDA and CDR2 SQIVND (reference sequence). Trimming cost V 9 bases and J 1 base, with 12 bases left between them. CDR3 nucleotides: TGTGCCAGCAGCGGGACAAAGAACACCGGGGAGCTGTTTTTT. Its protein product is CASSGTKNTGELFF.

DNA for the CDR3: TGTGCCAGCAGCGCGGACCGGGGCGGGGAGCTGTTTTTT. Its translation: CASSADRGGELFF. This chain joins TRBV7-8 and TRBJ2-2, with D maybe TRBD2 (5 bases). This CDR3 region has 13 residues. CDR1 is SGHVS and CDR2 is FQNEAQ in the germline V gene. Trimming shortened V by 5 bases and J by 7 bases, and 11 bases separated the two germline ends.